This TCR beta chain came from a study of response to subunit inactivated influenza vaccine. This clonotype was seen more than once but under ten times. Germline-derived CDR1 and CDR2 are SGHAT and FQNNGV. The CDR3 has 15 residues. V lost 4 bases to trimming and J lost 4 bases; unmatched junction nucleotides: 4. TCRdb recomputed calls from the RT-PCR reads with MiXCR, one row per CDR3 protein. The sample records just under 550,000 distinct CDR3 sequences, roughly 23% being singletons. Another study also made use of these data, one on T cells expressing NK-cell markers. In that study: 5'RACE template switching with UMIs generated TCR beta cDNA.

This chain joins TRBV11-2 and TRBJ2-2; TRBD1 matches at 9 bases. Sequencing used CD4+ T cells sorted from PBMCs, obtained about 12 days after vaccination. This TCR derives from a man aged 50 to 60 who received an inactivated influenza vaccine. The chain's CDR3 is CASSSTGGGTGELFF. The CDR3, as DNA: TGTGCCAGCAGCTCGACAGGGGGAGGCACCGGGGAGCTGTTTTTT.